A single sample gave rise to the 32 T cell receptor beta chains below, sequenced in a study of T cell repertoires in cytomegalovirus infection. TCRdb processed the reads anew with MiXCR; each CDR3 protein has one entry. Among approximately 700,000 distinct CDR3 sequences, about a third were seen once, and the ten largest hold 2.5% to 3%. Material for sequencing was PBMCs. These receptor sequences come from a human donor in good health (CMV status not recorded). Some clones in this sample may be carry-over from other donors' samples.

Points on this clonotype: With a much larger clone just one base away, this may be a read error. J is TRBJ2-3 and V is TRBV12-3 or TRBV12-4; D is tentatively TRBD1 or TRBD2 (5 bases each). The CDR3 consists of 15 residues. In DNA form, the CDR3 reads TGTGCCAGCAGTTTCTGGAGGACAAGCACAGATGCGCAGTATTTT. Residues: CASSFWRTSTDAQYF.

This clonotype was seen many times. The chain joins TRBV28 to TRBJ2-3; TRBD1 might be the D (6 bases). Trimming removed 2 bases from V and 2 bases from J, with 14 bases in between. Germline V CDR1 and CDR2: MDHEN, SYDVKM. The CDR3 spans 16 residues. The DNA of the CDR3 is TGTGCCAGCAGTTTAGAGCAGGGGCCCTCCACAGATACGCAGTATTTT. This sequence encodes CASSLEQGPSTDTQYF.

This clonotype was counted only a few times. The chain has TRBV10-3 and TRBJ1-1, with D uncertain. V lost 3 bases, J lost 2 bases, and 19 bases lay in between. Germline-derived CDR1 and CDR2 are ENHRY and SYGVKD. The CDR3 contains 17 residues. The CDR3, as DNA: TGTGCCATCAGTGACGGTTCGGGAAGGTTGATTAACACTGAAGCTTTCTTT. Its protein product is CAISDGSGRLINTEAFF.

The chain employs TRBV18 and TRBJ2-7; D might be TRBD1 (5 bases). CDR3 length: 14 residues. Germline values: CDR1 KGHSH, CDR2 LQKENI. V dropped 2 bases and J dropped 3 bases, with 11 bases sitting between them. CDR3 in amino acids: CASSPAQGIYEQYF. As DNA, the CDR3 is TGTGCCAGCTCACCAGCTCAGGGCATCTACGAGCAGTACTTC.

This chain joins TRBV20-1 and TRBJ1-6; possible D gene TRBD1, 5 bases. Deletions cut 0 bases from V and 8 bases from J, with 11 bases between. CDR1 and CDR2 (germline): DFQATT, SNEGSKA (reference sequence). The CDR3 sequence is 14 residues long. The CDR3 region is CSARDEGRDSPLHF. Written as DNA, the CDR3 is TGCAGTGCTAGAGATGAAGGCAGGGATTCACCCCTCCACTTT.

This clonotype was counted only a few times. The V gene is TRBV14, the J gene TRBJ2-7; D remains unclear. Germline V gene data show CDR1 as SGHDN and CDR2 as FVKESK. This CDR3 region has 11 residues. The V end lost 1 base, the J end lost 7 bases, and 5 bases lay between the germline ends. The CDR3 sequence is CASSQAREQYF. CDR3 DNA sequence: TGTGCCAGCAGCCAAGCCCGGGAGCAGTACTTC. Full variable domain (rest looked up from reference TRBV14 and TRBJ2-7): EAGVTQFPSHSVIEKGQTVTLRCDPISGHDNLYWYRRVMGKEIKFLLHFVKESKQDESGMPNNRFLAERTGGTYSTLKVQPAELEDSGVYFCASSQAREQYFGPGTRLTVT.

The chain couples TRBV4-1 to TRBJ2-7, with D possibly matching TRBD1 (6 bases). The CDR3 is made up of 16 amino acids. The V gene's germline CDR1 is MGHRA and CDR2 YSYEKL. V was cut by 4 bases and J by 0 bases, with 16 bases left in between. The CDR3: CASSPQGAQFSYEQYF. The CDR3 DNA sequence: TGCGCCAGCAGCCCACAGGGTGCCCAATTCTCCTACGAGCAGTACTTC.

The V call is TRBV6-8, the J call TRBJ2-7, with D tentatively TRBD1 (5 bases). This CDR3 spans 14 amino acids. Germline loops: CDR1 MNHGY, CDR2 SAAAGT. V lost 0 bases, J lost 6 bases, and 12 bases lay in between. CDR3 sequence: CASSYSLGVGEQYF. The DNA of the CDR3 is TGTGCCAGCAGTTACTCTCTAGGGGTGGGCGAGCAGTACTTC.

This clonotype has just a few counts. The chain combines TRBV7-9 with TRBJ2-1; 9 bases map to TRBD2. Losses at the gene ends were 8 bases for V and 5 bases for J; bases not matched to a gene: 4. The germline gives CDR1 SEHNR, CDR2 FQNEAQ (reference sequence). There are 13 residues in the CDR3. DNA for the CDR3: TGTGCCAGCGTGGCTAGCGGGAACAATGAGCAGTTCTTC. Residues: CASVASGNNEQFF.

About this clonotype: The conserved phenylalanine or tryptophan is not found at the CDR3 terminus, so this likely reflects a read error. The gene calls are TRBV6-1 and TRBJ2-5, with 7 bases aligning to TRBD1. CDR1 is MNHNS, CDR2 SASEGT, per germline. J gave up 0 bases and V 5 bases, and 6 bases lay outside the gene matches. The CDR3 is 15 amino acids. Written as DNA, the CDR3 is TGTGCCAGCAGTCCTGGACAGGCTTACCAAGAGACCCAGTACTTA. This codes for CASSPGQAYQETQYL.

This clonotype was observed many times. The CDR3 is CASSFPTRTADQYTYEQYF. DNA of the CDR3: TGTGCCAGCAGCTTTCCCACTCGGACGGCGGACCAATACACCTACGAGCAGTACTTC. This chain uses TRBV11-2 with TRBJ2-7; no reliable D call. Germline V gives CDR1 SGHAT, CDR2 FQNNGV. There are 19 residues in the CDR3. V dropped 3 bases and J dropped 2 bases, with 26 bases sitting between them.

This clonotype showed up just a few times. The gene calls are TRBV19 and TRBJ2-1; D ambiguous. Trimming removed 1 base at V and 4 bases at J, with 5 bases between. This CDR3 has 13 amino acids. CDR1 is LNHDA and CDR2 is SQIVND in the germline V gene (reference sequence). CDR3 residues: CASSIVDYNEQFF. CDR3 DNA: TGTGCCAGTAGTATAGTTGATTACAATGAGCAGTTCTTC.

In its sample, this clonotype was seen a few times. The genes are TRBV7-9 and TRBJ2-7, with D uncertain. The germline V gene encodes CDR1 SEHNR and CDR2 FQNEAQ (reference sequence). The V gene lost 2 bases and the J gene lost 7 bases, with 9 bases spanning the gap. This CDR3 has 12 amino acids. The CDR3, as DNA: TGTGCCAGCAGCTTAATAGGTGGGGAGCAGTACTTC. Its protein product is CASSLIGGEQYF.

This clonotype was observed a handful of times. This rearrangement joins TRBV4-2 to TRBJ2-2; D possibly corresponds to TRBD1 (7 bases). Germline V gene sequence: CDR1 LGHNA, CDR2 YNFKEQ. This CDR3 spans 16 amino acids. The V end lost 2 bases, the J end lost 5 bases, and 15 bases lay between the germline ends. The CDR3 spells CASSQFRTGGTGELFF. CDR3 DNA sequence: TGTGCCAGCAGCCAATTCCGGACAGGAGGGACCGGGGAGCTGTTTTTT.

This clonotype has a count of ten or more. The rearrangement uses TRBV28 and TRBJ1-1, with D possibly matching TRBD1 (6 bases). The CDR3 runs to 12 residues. Germline-derived CDR1 and CDR2 are MDHEN and SYDVKM. Trimming shortened V by 6 bases and J by 7 bases, and 12 bases separated the two germline ends. DNA for the CDR3: TGTGCCAGCAGCACAACACAGGGTGAAGCTTTCTTT. It is translated as CASSTTQGEAFF. Full variable domain (rest looked up from reference TRBV28 and TRBJ1-1): DVKVTQSSRYLVKRTGEKVFLECVQDMDHENMFWYRQDPGLGLRLIYFSYDVKMKEKGDIPEGYSVSREKKERFSLILESASTNQTSMYLCASSTTQGEAFFGQGTRLTVV.

V usage is TRBV20-1 and J usage is TRBJ2-3; 11 bases fit TRBD2. CDR1 and CDR2 from the germline V gene are DFQATT and SNEGSKA (reference sequence). The CDR3 loop spans 15 amino acids. J lost 2 bases, V lost 2 bases, and 3 bases had no gene match. The CDR3 sequence: CSARRLAGNTDTQYF. The CDR3 bases are TGCAGTGCTAGACGACTAGCGGGAAACACAGATACGCAGTATTTT.

This clonotype appeared many times. A much larger clone differs by one base, so this may be a read error. CDR3 bases: TGTGCCAGCAGGCCTAGCACAGATACGCAGTATTTT. Encoded protein: CASRPSTDTQYF. The chain is built from TRBV12-3 or TRBV12-4 and TRBJ2-3; D is unclear. The V end was cut by 6 bases, the J end by 0 bases, with 4 bases between. The CDR3 is 12 amino acids.

This clonotype came up a few times. The genes are TRBV20-1 and TRBJ1-1; no clear D gene. The V gene lost 0 bases and the J gene lost 7 bases, with 6 bases spanning the gap. Looked up from germline, CDR1 is DFQATT and CDR2 is SNEGSKA (reference sequence). The CDR3 is 11 residues long. The CDR3 reads CSARERVEAFF. The CDR3 DNA sequence: TGCAGTGCTAGAGAACGGGTTGAAGCTTTCTTT.

This clonotype showed up many times. The chain has TRBV4-1 and TRBJ1-2; no reliable D call. Trimming took off 4 bases at V and 2 bases at J, with 8 bases between the two ends. Germline V gene lookup returns CDR1 MGHRA and CDR2 YSYEKL. The CDR3 runs 13 residues. In DNA, the CDR3 is TGCGCCAGCAGCCTCGGGGAAAACTATGGCTACACCTTC. Translation gives CASSLGENYGYTF.

The V gene is TRBV7-6, the J gene TRBJ2-1; 12 bases align to TRBD2. TRBJ2-7 matches the DNA end more closely, so the J call is doubtful. Germline V CDR1 and CDR2: SGHVS, FNYEAQ. The CDR3 extends over 15 amino acids. The CDR3 reads CASSSTSGRTNEQYF. Here the CDR3 DNA reads TGTGCCAGCAGCTCGACTAGCGGGAGAACTAATGAGCAGTACTTC.

This clonotype was detected a few times. The rearrangement joins TRBV7-2 to TRBJ2-7; D might be TRBD1 or TRBD2, each matching 6 bases. This CDR3 has 17 amino acids. CDR1 is SGHTA and CDR2 is FQGNSA in the germline V gene. Trimming removed 3 bases at V and 2 bases at J, with 20 bases between. The CDR3 is CASSFGAGGGSTYEQYF. The CDR3 DNA is TGTGCCAGCAGCTTTGGGGCCGGGGGCGGATCTACCTACGAGCAGTACTTC.

The J gene is TRBJ2-7, the V gene TRBV4-1; D is perhaps TRBD1 or TRBD2 (5 bases each). V lost 4 bases to trimming and J lost 4 bases, with 14 bases between them. Per germline, CDR1 MGHRA and CDR2 YSYEKL. The CDR3 runs to 14 residues. Written as DNA, the CDR3 is TGCGCCAGCAGCCGAGAGGGGACGGCTTACGAGCAGTACTTC. This encodes CASSREGTAYEQYF.

This clonotype was seen many times. The V call is TRBV28, the J call TRBJ1-1; D not certain. V dropped 11 bases and J dropped 5 bases, with 12 bases sitting between them. From germline, CDR1 is MDHEN and CDR2 SYDVKM. This CDR3 has 11 amino acids. The CDR3 spells CALQIGTEAFF. In DNA form, the CDR3 reads TGTGCCCTCCAGATTGGGACTGAAGCTTTCTTT.

This clonotype has at least ten counts. The junction and the germline gene differ at one end; a read error may be behind it. The chain recombines TRBV7-7 with TRBJ2-6, with D perhaps matching TRBD1 or TRBD2 (5 bases each). Looked up from germline, CDR1 is SSHAT and CDR2 is FNYEAQ (reference sequence). The CDR3 has 19 amino acids. The CDR3 region has the DNA TGTGCTAGCAGCCCTGGTGGGGCTAAGAGGGTAACTGGGGCCAACGTCCTGACTTTC. As protein: CASSPGGAKRVTGANVLTF.

The chain uses TRBV28 and TRBJ2-3, with D perhaps matching TRBD1 (5 bases). The CDR3 loop spans 15 amino acids. Germline CDR1 is MDHEN and CDR2 is SYDVKM. V was shortened by 6 bases and J by 1 base, with 14 bases between the two germline ends. CDR3 DNA sequence: TGTGCCAGCAGCACAGGTGTCTGGGGCACAGATACGCAGTATTTT. Its translation: CASSTGVWGTDTQYF.

The chain employs TRBV5-6 and TRBJ1-5; TRBD1 matches at 11 bases. This CDR3 contains 15 residues. The V and J ends lost 4 bases and 9 bases, in that order; junction bases with no gene match: 9. Germline loops: CDR1 SGHDT, CDR2 YYEEEE. CDR3 amino acids: CASSLGTGGHPPQHF. DNA of the CDR3: TGTGCCAGCAGCCTCGGGACAGGGGGGCATCCGCCCCAGCATTTT.

This clonotype appeared a few times. This chain uses TRBV12-3 or TRBV12-4 with TRBJ2-1, with D possibly being TRBD1 or TRBD2 (5 bases each). Trimming stripped 1 base from V and 6 bases from J, with 13 bases between. The CDR3 is 15 residues long. The CDR3 nucleotides are TGTGCCAGCAGTTTAGGGCAGGGACCCTTCAATGAGCAGTTCTTC. Translated, it gives CASSLGQGPFNEQFF.

The rearrangement links TRBV19 to TRBJ2-3; possibly TRBD2 for D (5 bases). The V gene's germline CDR1 is LNHDA and CDR2 SQIVND (reference sequence). Trimming removed 10 bases from V and 6 bases from J, with 14 bases in between. This CDR3 contains 12 residues. This chain's CDR3 is CAISDYGDTQYF. The CDR3, as DNA: TGTGCCATTAGCGACTATGGCGATACGCAGTATTTT.

J is TRBJ1-3 and V is TRBV28, with no clear D. Germline CDR1 MDHEN, CDR2 SYDVKM. V lost 3 bases to trimming and J lost 0 bases, with 9 bases between them. The CDR3 has 15 residues. The CDR3 protein is CASSLRGGSGNTIYF. CDR3 nucleotide sequence: TGTGCCAGCAGTTTGCGGGGAGGCTCTGGAAACACCATATATTTT.

There are many counts of this clonotype. The chain couples TRBV7-3 to TRBJ2-5; D call uncertain. The CDR3 is 14 residues long. Germline CDR1 reads SGHTA; CDR2 reads FQGTGA. Trimming pared 0 bases from V and 1 base from J, leaving 6 bases between. The CDR3 protein is CASSLTHSQETQYF. The CDR3 region has the DNA TGTGCCAGCAGCTTAACCCACAGCCAAGAGACCCAGTACTTC. Using reference TRBV7-3 and TRBJ2-5 for the parts outside the CDR3, the full variable domain is GAGVSQTPSNKVTEKGKYVELRCDPISGHTALYWYRQSLGQGPEFLIYFQGTGAADDSGLPNDRFFAVRPEGSVSTLKIQRTERGDSAVYLCASSLTHSQETQYFGPGTRLLVL.

This clonotype was seen a single time. One end of the junction fails to match germline, which may point to a read error. This rearrangement joins TRBV19 to TRBJ2-7; D is undetermined. From germline, CDR1 is LNHDA and CDR2 SQIVND (reference sequence). The CDR3 loop spans 12 amino acids. The CDR3: CASSIPGRDRYF. In nucleotides, the CDR3 is TGTGCAAGTAGTATCCCCGGGCGCGATCGGTACTTC.

This clonotype was observed a handful of times. This chain links TRBV19 with TRBJ2-1; 10 nucleotides agree with TRBD2. Germline V gives CDR1 LNHDA, CDR2 SQIVND (reference sequence). The CDR3 is 18 amino acids. Trimming cost V 1 base and J 4 bases; bases outside gene matches: 10. The CDR3, as DNA: TGTGCCAGTAGTATAGTTAGGGGCAAGCGGGAGGGTTACAATGAGCAGTTCTTC. Protein product: CASSIVRGKREGYNEQFF.